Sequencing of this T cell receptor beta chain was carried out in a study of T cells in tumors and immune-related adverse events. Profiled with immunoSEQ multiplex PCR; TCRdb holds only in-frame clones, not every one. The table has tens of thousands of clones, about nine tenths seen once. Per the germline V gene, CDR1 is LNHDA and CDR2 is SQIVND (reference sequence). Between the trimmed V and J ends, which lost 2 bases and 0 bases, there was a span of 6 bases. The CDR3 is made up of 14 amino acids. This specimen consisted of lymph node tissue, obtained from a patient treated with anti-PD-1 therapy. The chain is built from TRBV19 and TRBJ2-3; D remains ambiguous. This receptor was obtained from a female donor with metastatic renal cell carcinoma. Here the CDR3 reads CASSIQPSTDTQYF. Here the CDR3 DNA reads TGTGCCAGTAGTATACAGCCAAGCACAGATACGCAGTATTTT.